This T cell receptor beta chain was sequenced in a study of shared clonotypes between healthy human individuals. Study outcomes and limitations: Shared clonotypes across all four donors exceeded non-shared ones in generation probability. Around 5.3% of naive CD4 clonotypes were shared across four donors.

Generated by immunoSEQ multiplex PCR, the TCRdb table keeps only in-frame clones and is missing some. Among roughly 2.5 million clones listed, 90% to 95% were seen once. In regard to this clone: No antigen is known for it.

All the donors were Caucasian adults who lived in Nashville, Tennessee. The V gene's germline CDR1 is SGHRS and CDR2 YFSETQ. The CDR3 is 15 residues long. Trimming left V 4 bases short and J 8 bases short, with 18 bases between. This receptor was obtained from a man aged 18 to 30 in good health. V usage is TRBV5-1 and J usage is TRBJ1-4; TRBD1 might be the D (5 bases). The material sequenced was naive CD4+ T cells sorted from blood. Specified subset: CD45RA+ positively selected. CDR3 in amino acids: CASSPSGTRPEKLFF. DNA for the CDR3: TGCGCCAGCAGCCCATCCGGGACCCGGCCGGAAAAACTGTTTTTT.